This note documents a single TCR beta chain sequence. Its antigen is as yet unknown. The data originate from a study of T-cell memory formation after mild COVID-19. Study findings and constraints: Day 15 to 85 contractors were CD4/CD8 balanced; later expanders leaned CD4+.

A single record per CDR3 protein comes from TCRdb applying MiXCR to the 5' RACE reads. This table has fewer than 95,000 distinct CDR3 sequences, approximately 15% appearing once. Sequenced sample: PBMCs or a T cell subset sorted from them (not recorded which). The clonotype comes from a man aged 18-30 years who had mild COVID-19 (a few samples of this study predate the infection). Cell type and time point are not known.

The CDR3 nucleotides are TGCAGTGCTATTGGGGACAGGGATGACGAGCAGTACGTC. The encoded protein is CSAIGDRDDEQYV. The rearrangement links TRBV20-1 to TRBJ2-7; 9 nucleotides agree with TRBD1. Trimming at V came to 4 bases and at J to 5 bases, leaving 6 bases not matched to a gene. The CDR3 is 13 residues long. Germline-derived CDR1 and CDR2 are DFQATT and SNEGSKA (reference sequence).